Below are 30 T cell receptor beta chains sequenced from a single sample in a study of blood T cell repertoires in COVID-19. Some clones are missing from TCRdb's copy, which holds only in-frame ones; the method was immunoSEQ multiplex PCR. Of roughly 220,000 clones listed, about nine tenths are singletons. Specimen: PBMCs or T cells enriched from blood (not recorded which). Source of these receptors: a woman aged 40-49 years with acute COVID-19.

The chain employs TRBV7-6 and TRBJ1-2; 8 nucleotides match TRBD1. Per germline, CDR1 SGHVS and CDR2 FNYEAQ. The CDR3 contains 14 residues. The V gene end was trimmed by 5 bases and the J gene end by 4 bases; junction bases not matched to a gene: 6. The chain's CDR3 is CASSLGQGLYGYTF. The CDR3 coding sequence is TGTGCCAGCAGCCTCGGACAGGGCCTCTATGGCTACACCTTC. The whole variable domain, remainder taken from reference TRBV7-6 and TRBJ1-2, is GAGVSQSPRYKVTKRGQDVALRCDPISGHVSLYWYRQALGQGPEFLTYFNYEAQQDKSGLPNDRFSAERPEGSISTLTIQRTEQRDSAMYRCASSLGQGLYGYTFGSGTRLTVV.

The chain joins TRBV5-4 to TRBJ2-5; TRBD1 matches at 7 bases. Germline V gene sequence: CDR1 SGHNT, CDR2 YYREEE (reference sequence). With 4 bases clipped from V and 2 bases from J, the junction kept 5 bases outside the gene matches. This CDR3 region has 14 residues. CDR3 in DNA: TGTGCCAGCAGCGTCCGGGACAGACAAGAGACCCAGTACTTC. Encoded protein: CASSVRDRQETQYF.

This clone was recorded only once. The chain carries TRBV7-2 and TRBJ2-5; D is uncertain. The CDR3 is made up of 12 amino acids. Germline V gives CDR1 SGHTA, CDR2 FQGNSA. V was shortened by 5 bases and J by 2 bases, with 6 bases between the two germline ends. The CDR3, as DNA: TGTGCCAGCAGCCCCTATCAAGAGACCCAGTACTTC. Its protein product is CASSPYQETQYF. Full variable domain (outside the CDR3, taken from reference TRBV7-2 and TRBJ2-5): GAGVSQSPSNKVTEKGKDVELRCDPISGHTALYWYRQSLGQGLEFLIYFQGNSAPDKSGLPSDRFSAERTGGSVSTLTIQRTQQEDSAVYLCASSPYQETQYFGPGTRLLVL.

The rearrangement joins TRBV18 to TRBJ1-1, with D possibly TRBD1 on 5 matching bases. Per the germline V gene, CDR1 is KGHSH and CDR2 is LQKENI. The germline V and J ends were trimmed by 3 bases and 1 base, with 12 bases remaining between them. This CDR3 region has 15 residues. CDR3 protein: CASSPKGSWNTEAFF. As DNA, the CDR3 is TGTGCCAGCTCACCTAAGGGGTCTTGGAACACTGAAGCTTTCTTT. Using reference TRBV18 and TRBJ1-1 for the parts outside the CDR3, the full variable domain is NAGVMQNPRHLVRRRGQEARLRCSPMKGHSHVYWYRQLPEEGLKFMVYLQKENIIDESGMPKERFSAEFPKEGPSILRIQQVVRGDSAAYFCASSPKGSWNTEAFFGQGTRLTVV.

The CDR3 bases are TGTGCCAGCAGCTTGTTTGGGCCAGGGGGCAATCAGCCCCAGCATTTT. Amino acids: CASSLFGPGGNQPQHF. V and J are TRBV5-5 and TRBJ1-5; the D gene is possibly TRBD1 (6 bases). The CDR3 runs 16 residues. The germline CDR1 and CDR2 sequences are SGHKS and YYEKEE (reference sequence). Trimming stripped 1 base from V and 2 bases from J, with 13 bases between.

This chain uses TRBV29-1 with TRBJ1-2; D gene ambiguous. V lost 2 bases, J lost 0 bases, and 10 bases lay in between. CDR1 SQVTM and CDR2 ANQGSEA come from the germline V gene. The CDR3 is made up of 14 amino acids. The CDR3 DNA reads TGCAGCGTTGAACCCCTTCAGGCTAACTATGGCTACACCTTC. Protein product: CSVEPLQANYGYTF.

The V call is TRBV5-1, the J call TRBJ2-2; 8 bases line up with TRBD2. Germline CDR1 reads SGHRS; CDR2 reads YFSETQ. V trimming: 5 bases; J trimming: 0 bases; junction bases outside the gene matches: 3. The CDR3 extends over 15 amino acids. As DNA, the CDR3 is TGCGCCAGCAGGGACGGGGGGGCGAACACCGGGGAGCTGTTTTTT. Amino acid sequence: CASRDGGANTGELFF.

The chain carries TRBV15 and TRBJ2-2; TRBD2 aligns across 9 bases. CDR1 LNHNV and CDR2 YYDKDF come from the germline V gene (reference sequence). This CDR3 spans 17 amino acids. The V gene end was trimmed by 0 bases and the J gene end by 7 bases; junction bases not matched to a gene: 9. The CDR3 DNA reads as TGTGCCACCAGCAGAGAGATCCAGCGGGGGGACGGCGGGGAGCTGTTTTTT. Encoded protein: CATSREIQRGDGGELFF.

The genes are TRBV6-4 and TRBJ2-3, with unresolved D. Trimming cost V 5 bases and J 2 bases, with 8 bases left between them. This CDR3 comprises 13 residues. Per germline, CDR1 MRHNA and CDR2 SNTAGT. CDR3 region: CASSQDLTDTQYF. CDR3 DNA sequence: TGTGCCAGCAGTCAGGATCTCACAGATACGCAGTATTTT.

V usage is TRBV6-5 and J usage is TRBJ1-6; 7 positions agree with TRBD1. The CDR3 has 14 residues. The trim removed 6 bases at V and 8 bases at J, leaving 7 bases unmatched. Germline V CDR1 and CDR2: MNHEY, SVGAGI. The CDR3 is CASRKQGIYSPLHF. DNA for the CDR3: TGTGCCAGCAGAAAACAGGGGATCTATTCACCCCTCCACTTT.

The chain is built from TRBV2 and TRBJ2-1; 10 bases align to TRBD2. Trimming cost V 6 bases and J 4 bases; bases outside gene matches: 6. This CDR3 has 15 residues. CDR1 and CDR2 (germline): SNHLY, FYNNEI. The CDR3 DNA sequence: TGTGCCAGCAGAGCCGGGACTAGCGCATACAATGAGCAGTTCTTC. This sequence encodes CASRAGTSAYNEQFF.

The chain recombines TRBV2 with TRBJ1-1; D remains unclear. The CDR3 consists of 14 residues. CDR1 SNHLY and CDR2 FYNNEI come from the germline V gene. Trimming took 3 bases from V and 1 from J, leaving 9 bases between them. CDR3 sequence reads: CASSEVAGNTEAFF. The CDR3 bases are TGTGCCAGCAGTGAGGTGGCAGGGAACACTGAAGCTTTCTTT.

To note about this clone: At the DNA level, this CDR3 is encoded by other sequences in the same sample as well. The V gene is TRBV27, the J gene TRBJ1-5; TRBD1 matches at 8 bases. The trim removed 3 bases at V and 5 bases at J, leaving 3 bases unmatched. The germline CDR1 and CDR2 sequences are MNHEY and SMNVEV (reference sequence). The CDR3 contains 14 residues. CDR3 DNA sequence: TGTGCCAGCAGTTTCAGGGGGCGGGATCAGCCCCAGCATTTT. The encoded protein is CASSFRGRDQPQHF.

The chain couples TRBV7-9 to TRBJ1-1, with unresolved D. The CDR3 has 16 residues. V was clipped by 4 bases and J by 1 base, with 16 bases between them. The germline CDR1 and CDR2 sequences are SEHNR and FQNEAQ (reference sequence). CDR3 in amino acids: CASSSLGLRGNTEAFF. The CDR3 DNA follows: TGTGCCAGCAGCTCCCTCGGTCTCCGGGGGAACACTGAAGCTTTCTTT. Combining the CDR3 with reference TRBV7-9 and TRBJ1-1 gives the whole variable domain DTGVSQNPRHKITKRGQNVTFRCDPISEHNRLYWYRQTLGQGPEFLTYFQNEAQLEKSRLLSDRFSAERPKGSFSTLEIQRTEQGDSAMYLCASSSLGLRGNTEAFFGQGTRLTVV.

The V gene is TRBV12-5, the J gene TRBJ2-7, with TRBD1 matching over 9 bases. V shed 2 bases, J shed 2 bases, and the junction held 10 bases outside the gene matches. CDR1 is LGHNT and CDR2 is FRNRAP in the germline V gene. CDR3 size: 17 residues. CDR3 DNA: TGTGCTAGTGGTTTGCGCCTTCCGGGACAGGGCGCCTACGAGCAGTACTTC. It specifies CASGLRLPGQGAYEQYF.

The chain is built from TRBV7-9 and TRBJ1-2; TRBD1 matches 7 bases. The CDR3 extends over 12 amino acids. Looked up from germline, CDR1 is SEHNR and CDR2 is FQNEAQ (reference sequence). The V gene end was trimmed by 5 bases and the J gene end by 8 bases; junction bases not matched to a gene: 5. DNA of the CDR3: TGTGCCAGCAGCAACTCACAGGGGGGCTACACCTTC. Translated, it gives CASSNSQGGYTF.

CDR3 nucleotides: TGTGCCAGCAGCCAAGATTGGGGAGGGCCGTTCTATAATTCACCCCTCCACTTT. The encoded protein is CASSQDWGGPFYNSPLHF. V is TRBV3-1 (or the pseudogene TRBV3-2) and J is TRBJ1-6; D not resolved. Trimming pared 0 bases from V and 3 bases from J, leaving 15 bases between. This CDR3 region has 18 residues. The V gene's germline CDR1 is LGHDT and CDR2 YNNKEL (reference sequence).

The table lists this clone with a few counts. The chain joins TRBV9 to TRBJ2-3, with a possible D match to TRBD1 (5 bases). The ends were cut back, 4 bases at V and 1 base at J, with 16 bases in the middle. Germline CDR1 is SGDLS and CDR2 is YYNGEE. This CDR3 spans 16 amino acids. The CDR3 sequence is CASSSLGAVRTDTQYF. The CDR3 DNA sequence: TGTGCCAGCAGCTCCCTTGGGGCGGTCCGCACAGATACGCAGTATTTT.

The J gene is TRBJ1-3, the V gene TRBV4-1, with D tentatively TRBD1 (5 bases). Germline-derived CDR1 and CDR2 are MGHRA and YSYEKL. V was clipped by 2 bases and J by 1 base, with 12 bases between them. CDR3 length: 16 amino acids. In DNA, the CDR3 is TGCGCCAGCAGCCAACCCAGGGTAGGGTCTGGAAACACCATATATTTT. It yields the protein CASSQPRVGSGNTIYF.

V and J are TRBV4-1 and TRBJ1-5, with D unresolved. This CDR3 region has 15 residues. Germline CDR1 MGHRA, CDR2 YSYEKL. V was pared by 3 bases and J by 1 base, with 10 bases between. CDR3 coding DNA: TGCGCCAGCAGCCAGACCTTTAGCAGCAATCAGCCCCAGCATTTT. It codes for CASSQTFSSNQPQHF.

This clone was observed a handful of times. The chain links TRBV7-8 to TRBJ2-7, with 7 bases fitting TRBD2. V dropped 1 base and J dropped 0; count of bases not matched to a gene: 6. The V gene's germline CDR1 is SGHVS and CDR2 FQNEAQ. This CDR3 is built from 16 residues. CDR3 DNA: TGTGCCAGCAGCTTAGGAGGGAGGGCTAGCTCCTACGAGCAGTACGTC. The encoded protein is CASSLGGRASSYEQYV.

The chain employs TRBV18 and TRBJ1-5; D is undetermined. The CDR3 has 14 residues. Between the trimmed V and J ends, which lost 3 bases and 6 bases, there was a span of 12 bases. Germline values: CDR1 KGHSH, CDR2 LQKENI. The CDR3 spells CASSPQRAGQPQHF. As DNA, the CDR3 is TGTGCCAGCTCACCTCAGAGAGCAGGTCAGCCCCAGCATTTT. Filled out from reference TRBV18 and TRBJ1-5, the complete variable domain reads NAGVMQNPRHLVRRRGQEARLRCSPMKGHSHVYWYRQLPEEGLKFMVYLQKENIIDESGMPKERFSAEFPKEGPSILRIQQVVRGDSAAYFCASSPQRAGQPQHFGDGTRLSIL.

This chain connects TRBV13 to TRBJ1-1; D is possibly TRBD1 (6 bases). The germline gives CDR1 PRHDT, CDR2 FYEKMQ (reference sequence). This CDR3 comprises 15 residues. Trimming removed 5 bases from V and 0 bases from J, with 13 bases in between. For the CDR3, the DNA is TGTGCCAGCAGCCGCTGGGGGCCGCTGAACACTGAAGCTTTCTTT. Translated: CASSRWGPLNTEAFF.

To note about this clone: Other DNA sequences in this specimen translate into the identical CDR3. The J gene is TRBJ1-1, the V gene TRBV9; D may be TRBD1 (6 bases). Germline V gene data show CDR1 as SGDLS and CDR2 as YYNGEE. This CDR3 has 15 amino acids. Deletions cut 4 bases from V and 0 bases from J, with 13 bases between. The CDR3 region is CASSPRTAMNTEAFF. As DNA, the CDR3 is TGTGCCAGCAGCCCAAGGACAGCGATGAACACTGAAGCTTTCTTT.

The rearrangement uses TRBV4-2 and TRBJ1-6; 7 nucleotides line up with TRBD1. CDR3 length equals 15 residues. The germline V gene encodes CDR1 LGHNA and CDR2 YNFKEQ. V was clipped by 3 bases and J by 8 bases; unmatched bases: 7. The CDR3 sequence is CASSHAGQADSPLHF. CDR3 DNA sequence: TGTGCCAGCAGCCATGCTGGACAGGCTGATTCACCCCTCCACTTT.

V is TRBV5-5 and J is TRBJ2-7; TRBD1 might be the D (6 bases). There are 14 residues in the CDR3. Germline CDR1 reads SGHKS; CDR2 reads YYEKEE (reference sequence). V lost 4 bases and J 3 bases, leaving 14 bases between the germline ends. The CDR3 sequence: CASSRLIQGYEQYV. The CDR3, as DNA: TGTGCCAGCAGCCGCCTGATACAGGGCTACGAGCAGTACGTC.

The J gene is TRBJ2-3, the V gene TRBV18, with 10 bases that match TRBD1. After removal of 3 bases from V and 6 bases from J, the junction contained 6 bases not matched to a gene. CDR1 KGHSH and CDR2 LQKENI come from the germline V gene. The CDR3 is 15 residues long. CDR3 sequence reads: CASSPGTGAFDTQYF. The CDR3 bases are TGTGCCAGCTCACCCGGGACAGGGGCATTTGATACGCAGTATTTT.

V usage is TRBV14 and J usage is TRBJ1-2; 7 nucleotides agree with TRBD1. The CDR3 contains 14 residues. Germline CDR1 is SGHDN and CDR2 is FVKESK. The junction had 6 bases not matched to a gene; V was cut back by 4 bases and J by 4 bases. CDR3 bases: TGTGCCAGCAGCCGAGGGACAGAGTCCTATGGCTACACCTTC. It translates to CASSRGTESYGYTF.

This clone was found a few times. The chain recombines TRBV5-1 with TRBJ2-3; 10 positions match TRBD2. The CDR3 has 15 amino acids. Trimming took 5 bases from V and 2 from J; bases not matched to a gene: 5. CDR1 SGHRS and CDR2 YFSETQ come from the germline V gene. The CDR3 loop is CASRSSGGVTDTQYF. The CDR3 nucleotides read TGCGCCAGCAGATCTAGCGGGGGAGTCACAGATACGCAGTATTTT.

This clone appeared a single time. The rearrangement uses TRBV24-1 and TRBJ1-6; tentative D call: TRBD1 (5 bases). This CDR3 region has 15 residues. The germline V gene encodes CDR1 KGHDR and CDR2 SFDVKD. The V and J ends lost 4 bases and 5 bases respectively, with 11 bases between them. This CDR3 reads CATSEKGLDNSPLHF. In nucleotides, the CDR3 is TGTGCCACCAGTGAAAAGGGGTTGGATAATTCACCCCTCCACTTT.